By share, the clone carrying this T cell receptor (beta chain) ranks as large (0.1 to 1%). No antigen is known for it. Germline V CDR1 and CDR2: SEHNR, FQNEAQ (reference sequence). The CDR3 is 15 amino acids. V shed 4 bases and J 3 bases; nucleotides not matched to a gene: 6. Source study methods: A papillary thyroid cancer distant-metastasis classifier was built from CDR3 differences across clinicopathological groups. TCRdb re-called clones via MiXCR from the PCR reads. The V and J calls reflect TCRdb's pipeline rather than the authors' work. The table shows 15,000 or so clones, with around 35% occurring only once. This record belongs to a study of metastatic and nonmetastatic thyroid tumors. Looking at the study overall: Blood and tumor or nodule tissue repertoires from malignant and benign thyroid patients were compared. Study results and limitations: Across blood and tumor, TCR beta diversity in malignant thyroid tumors was reportedly significantly higher than in benign nodules.

Thyroid surgery was performed in patients who had received no treatment beforehand. The source material was tumor tissue. This clonotype was obtained from a female donor with papillary thyroid cancer or a benign thyroid nodule (not recorded which). Some clones in this sample may be carry-over from other donors' samples. The chain couples TRBV7-9 to TRBJ1-1, with 9 nucleotides matching TRBD1. The DNA of the CDR3 is TGTGCCAGCAGCTCCAAGACAGGGGGGGACACTGAAGCTTTCTTT. This translates into CASSSKTGGDTEAFF.